These 14 T cell receptor beta chains share one sample of origin, sequenced in a study of shared clonotypes between healthy human individuals. Data came from immunoSEQ multiplex PCR; TCRdb stores just in-frame clones and leaves some out. Among under 300,000 clones listed, 65% were seen once. The sample was memory CD4+ T cells sorted from blood. Noted subset: CD45RA-negative fraction. These receptors all stem from a young man in good health.

The V and J genes are TRBV28 and TRBJ1-4; D might be TRBD1 (5 bases). Trimming pared 7 bases from V and 7 bases from J, leaving 31 bases between. Germline values: CDR1 MDHEN, CDR2 SYDVKM. The CDR3 spans 19 residues. For the CDR3, the DNA is TGTGCCAGCACCCCCCAAGGGACGAGGATCGGAGGAGGAGGTGAAAAACTGTTTTTT. This encodes CASTPQGTRIGGGGEKLFF.

This clone was recorded a few times. The rearrangement links TRBV5-4 to TRBJ1-1, with D possibly TRBD1 on 6 matching bases. Germline V lookup: CDR1 SGHNT, CDR2 YYREEE (reference sequence). The CDR3 sequence is 15 residues long. V lost 1 base to trimming and J lost 1 base, with 11 bases between them. CDR3 nucleotides: TGTGCCAGCAGCTTGAAAGGGACAAGGAACACTGAAGCTTTCTTT. Amino acid sequence: CASSLKGTRNTEAFF.

This clone was counted a few times. The chain employs TRBV5-5 and TRBJ2-3, with 12 bases matching TRBD2. CDR1 and CDR2 (germline): SGHKS, YYEKEE (reference sequence). The CDR3 is made up of 18 amino acids. Germline trimming cut 4 bases from V and 0 bases from J; bases unmatched to any gene: 9. DNA of the CDR3: TGTGCCAGCAGCCCGAGGACTAGCGGGATTTCTAGCACAGATACGCAGTATTTT. It specifies CASSPRTSGISSTDTQYF.

This clone was seen once. V and J are TRBV4-1 and TRBJ1-3; D is undetermined. There are 12 residues in the CDR3. CDR1 MGHRA and CDR2 YSYEKL come from the germline V gene. Trimming pared 4 bases from V and 10 bases from J, leaving 11 bases between. The CDR3 DNA reads as TGCGCCAGCAGCCCAGATCTAAGTACCATATATTTT. It translates to CASSPDLSTIYF.

This clone was recorded at least ten times. The chain couples TRBV9 to TRBJ2-1; TRBD1 might be the D (7 bases). Trimming cost V 7 bases and J 0 bases, with 14 bases left between them. CDR3 length: 15 amino acids. Germline V lookup: CDR1 SGDLS, CDR2 YYNGEE. CDR3 region: CASGGTAVSYNEQFF. CDR3 coding DNA: TGTGCCAGCGGGGGGACAGCCGTCTCCTACAATGAGCAGTTCTTC.

On this clone itself: A junction end diverges from the germline sequence, so it may reflect a read error. This chain links TRBV30 with TRBJ2-3, with TRBD2 matching over 9 bases. The CDR3 totals 14 residues. Germline CDR1 is GTSNPN and CDR2 is SVGIG (reference sequence). Written as DNA, the CDR3 is TGCCCGGGTAGATTAGCGGGAGACCCAGATACGCAGTATTTT. The encoded protein is CPGRLAGDPDTQYF.

The chain uses TRBV5-1 and TRBJ2-3; D uncertain. Germline loops: CDR1 SGHRS, CDR2 YFSETQ. The CDR3 length is 12 residues. The V gene lost 0 bases and the J gene lost 4 bases, with 3 bases spanning the gap. CDR3 coding DNA: TGCGCCAGCAGCTTGGCCGCAGATACGCAGTATTTT. Translating it yields CASSLAADTQYF.

The chain combines TRBV27 with TRBJ2-1, with 15 nucleotides matching TRBD2. The CDR3 is 15 amino acids. CDR1 and CDR2 from the germline V gene are MNHEY and SMNVEV (reference sequence). With 6 bases clipped from V and 7 bases from J, the junction kept 4 bases outside the gene matches. Written as DNA, the CDR3 is TGTGCCAGCAGGCCAGGGACTAGCGGGAGGAATGAGCAGTTCTTC. Amino acids: CASRPGTSGRNEQFF.

In this sample, this clone turned up a few times. V usage is TRBV5-1 and J usage is TRBJ2-3; D tentatively reads TRBD1 or TRBD2 (6 bases each). The CDR3 loop spans 13 amino acids. Germline V gene sequence: CDR1 SGHRS, CDR2 YFSETQ. Trimming cost V 7 bases and J 0 bases, with 9 bases left between them. The CDR3 DNA is TGCGCCAGCGGGGGGCTTAGCACAGATACGCAGTATTTT. Amino acid sequence: CASGGLSTDTQYF.

A remark on this clone: The junction shows a germline mismatch at one end, possibly a read error. Other nucleotide sequences from this sample produce the same CDR3. The V call is TRBV4-3, the J call TRBJ2-7, with D perhaps given as TRBD1 or TRBD2 (5 bases each). Germline V gene data show CDR1 as LGHNA and CDR2 as YSLEER. CDR3 length equals 14 residues. This chain's CDR3 is CASSQDVGAYEQYF. Here the CDR3 DNA reads TGCGCTAGCAGCCAAGATGTGGGGGCCTACGAGCAGTACTTC.

The chain is built from TRBV30 and TRBJ2-7, with D maybe TRBD2 (6 bases). Germline CDR1 is GTSNPN and CDR2 is SVGIG (reference sequence). The CDR3 has 14 residues. V was clipped by 0 bases and J by 3 bases, with 12 bases between them. Written as DNA, the CDR3 is TGTGCCTGGAGTGTGGGGGGAGTGAGCTACGAGCAGTACTTC. Translated, it gives CAWSVGGVSYEQYF.

The chain employs TRBV7-3 and TRBJ1-2, with unresolved D. This CDR3 has 13 residues. CDR1 SGHTA and CDR2 FQGTGA come from the germline V gene. V shed 8 bases and J shed 6 bases, with 16 bases lying between them. Written as DNA, the CDR3 is TGTGCCAGCTCTAACGCAGGTGGTGATGGCTACACCTTC. This gives the protein CASSNAGGDGYTF.

The chain combines TRBV7-9 with TRBJ2-5; 14 bases match TRBD2. Germline lookup yields CDR1 SEHNR and CDR2 FQNEAQ (reference sequence). Trimming removed 4 bases from V and 5 bases from J; junction bases left unmatched: 3. The CDR3 is 15 residues long. CDR3 DNA sequence: TGTGCCAGCAGCTGGGGACTAGCGGGAGAGGAGACCCAGTACTTC. As protein: CASSWGLAGEETQYF.

The CDR3 spells CASSPDWGADIQYF. DNA for the CDR3: TGTGCCAGCAGTCCGGACTGGGGGGCGGACATTCAGTACTTC. V usage is TRBV7-2 and J usage is TRBJ2-4, with D perhaps being TRBD1 or TRBD2 (6 bases each). Trimming shortened V by 6 bases and J by 8 bases, and 17 bases separated the two germline ends. Germline-derived CDR1 and CDR2 are SGHTA and FQGNSA. There are 14 residues in the CDR3.